This record concerns one T cell receptor (beta chain) sequence. Its specificity is unknown. This sample is part of a study of blood T cells in healthy people across ages. Study-wide findings and caveats: Estimates of diversity drawn from one million T cells were considered underestimates.

With a J-beta primer mix and a sample-barcoded 5' primer, a second PCR ran about 7 to 11 cycles. TCRdb fed the 5' RACE reads into MiXCR, producing one record per CDR3 protein. The table records 890,000 or so distinct CDR3 sequences, roughly 60% of them present only once. The CDR3 contains 13 residues. Germline V CDR1 and CDR2: SQVTM, ANQGSEA. The clonotype was recovered from a man younger than 45 in good health. The sequenced material came from blood. The V and J genes are TRBV29-1 and TRBJ2-5; 10 bases map to TRBD1. The DNA matches TRBJ2-7 better at its end, which makes the J call doubtful. CDR3 in amino acids: CSGIGQGGYEQYF. The CDR3 region has the DNA TGCAGCGGAATAGGACAGGGGGGGTACGAGCAGTACTTC.